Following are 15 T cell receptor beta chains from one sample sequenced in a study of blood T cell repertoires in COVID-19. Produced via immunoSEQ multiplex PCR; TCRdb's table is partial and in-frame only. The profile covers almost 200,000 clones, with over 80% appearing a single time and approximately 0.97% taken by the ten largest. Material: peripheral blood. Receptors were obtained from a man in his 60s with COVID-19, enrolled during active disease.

The CDR3 DNA is TGTGCCAGCAGCCGCCAGGGACTAGAGAAGTTCTTC. Amino acids: CASSRQGLEKFF. The rearrangement joins TRBV3-1 (or the pseudogene TRBV3-2) to TRBJ2-1; 8 bases fit TRBD2. Trimming cost V 4 bases and J 14 bases; bases outside gene matches: 7. This CDR3 contains 12 residues. Germline V gene sequence: CDR1 LGHDT, CDR2 YNNKEL (reference sequence).

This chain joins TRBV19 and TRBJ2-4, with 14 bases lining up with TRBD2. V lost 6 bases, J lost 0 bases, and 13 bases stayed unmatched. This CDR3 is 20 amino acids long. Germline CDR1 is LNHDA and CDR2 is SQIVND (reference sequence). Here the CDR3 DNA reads TGTGCCAGTAGGAAAACGAGGGGACTAGCGGGAGAGCTAGCCAAAAACATTCAGTACTTC. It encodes CASRKTRGLAGELAKNIQYF.

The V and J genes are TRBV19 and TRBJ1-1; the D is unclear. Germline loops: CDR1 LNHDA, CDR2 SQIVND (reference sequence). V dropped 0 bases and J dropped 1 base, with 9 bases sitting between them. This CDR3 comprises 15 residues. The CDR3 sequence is CASSIDLIQNTEAFF. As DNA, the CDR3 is TGTGCCAGTAGTATAGATCTAATCCAGAACACTGAAGCTTTCTTT.

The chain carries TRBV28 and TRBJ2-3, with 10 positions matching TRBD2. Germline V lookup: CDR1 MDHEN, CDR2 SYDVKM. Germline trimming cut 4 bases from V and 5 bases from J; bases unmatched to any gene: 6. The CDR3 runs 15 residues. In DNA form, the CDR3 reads TGTGCCAGCAGTTCAGCGGGAGGGCCGGGAGATACGCAGTATTTT. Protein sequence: CASSSAGGPGDTQYF. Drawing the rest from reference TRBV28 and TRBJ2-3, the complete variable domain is DVKVTQSSRYLVKRTGEKVFLECVQDMDHENMFWYRQDPGLGLRLIYFSYDVKMKEKGDIPEGYSVSREKKERFSLILESASTNQTSMYLCASSSAGGPGDTQYFGPGTRLTVL.

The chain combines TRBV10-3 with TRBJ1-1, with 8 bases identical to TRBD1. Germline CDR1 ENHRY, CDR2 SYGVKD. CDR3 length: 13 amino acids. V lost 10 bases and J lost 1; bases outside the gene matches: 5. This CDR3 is CATYRGANTEAFF. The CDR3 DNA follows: TGTGCCACTTACAGGGGGGCGAACACTGAAGCTTTCTTT.

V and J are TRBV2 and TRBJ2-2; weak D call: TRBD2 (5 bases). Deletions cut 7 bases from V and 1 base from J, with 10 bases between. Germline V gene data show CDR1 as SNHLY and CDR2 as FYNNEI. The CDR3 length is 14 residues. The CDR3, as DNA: TGTGCCAGCATCCGGGATTGGAACACCGGGGAGCTGTTTTTT. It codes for CASIRDWNTGELFF.

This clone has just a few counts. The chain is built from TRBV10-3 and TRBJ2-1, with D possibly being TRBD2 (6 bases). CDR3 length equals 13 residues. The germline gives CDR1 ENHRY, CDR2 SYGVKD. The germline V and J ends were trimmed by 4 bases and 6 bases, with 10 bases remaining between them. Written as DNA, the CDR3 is TGTGCCATCAGTGCCGGGACTGCCAATGAGCAGTTCTTC. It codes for CAISAGTANEQFF.

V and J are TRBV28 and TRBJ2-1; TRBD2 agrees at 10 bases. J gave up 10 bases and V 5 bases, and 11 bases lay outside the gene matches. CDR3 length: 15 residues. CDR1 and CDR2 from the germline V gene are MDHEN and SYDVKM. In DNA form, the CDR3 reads TGTGCCAGCAGTGTAAGCGGGAGGGCCGTCGGGGAGCAGTTCTTC. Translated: CASSVSGRAVGEQFF.

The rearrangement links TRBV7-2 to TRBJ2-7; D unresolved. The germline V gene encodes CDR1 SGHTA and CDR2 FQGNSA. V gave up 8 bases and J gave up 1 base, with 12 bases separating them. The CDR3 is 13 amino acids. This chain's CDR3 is CASGIVASYEQYF. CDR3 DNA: TGTGCCAGCGGCATAGTGGCTTCCTACGAGCAGTACTTC.

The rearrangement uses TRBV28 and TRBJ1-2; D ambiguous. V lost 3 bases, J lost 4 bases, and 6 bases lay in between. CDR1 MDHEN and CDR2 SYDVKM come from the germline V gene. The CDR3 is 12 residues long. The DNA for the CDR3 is TGTGCCAGCAGTTTCTCCAGCTATGGCTACACCTTC. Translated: CASSFSSYGYTF.

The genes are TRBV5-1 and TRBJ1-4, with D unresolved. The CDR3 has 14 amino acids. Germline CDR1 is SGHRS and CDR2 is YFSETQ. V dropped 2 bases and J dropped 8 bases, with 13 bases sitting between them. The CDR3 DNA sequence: TGCGCCAGCAGCTTTGAAGGTATGCGGGAAAAACTGTTTTTT. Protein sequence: CASSFEGMREKLFF.

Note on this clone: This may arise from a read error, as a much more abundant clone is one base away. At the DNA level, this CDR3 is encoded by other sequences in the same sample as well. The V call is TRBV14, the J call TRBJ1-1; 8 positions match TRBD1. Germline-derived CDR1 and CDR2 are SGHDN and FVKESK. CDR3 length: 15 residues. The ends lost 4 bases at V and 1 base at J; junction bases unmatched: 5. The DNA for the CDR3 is TGTGCCAGCAGCCGGGGGACAGGATGGAACACTGAAGCTTTCTTT. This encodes CASSRGTGWNTEAFF.

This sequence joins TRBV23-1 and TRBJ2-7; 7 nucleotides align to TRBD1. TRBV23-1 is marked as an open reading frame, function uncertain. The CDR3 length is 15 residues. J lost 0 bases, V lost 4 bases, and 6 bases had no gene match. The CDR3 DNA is TGCGCCAGCAGTCTCCCCCGACAGGGCTCCTACGAGCAGTACTTC. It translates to CASSLPRQGSYEQYF.

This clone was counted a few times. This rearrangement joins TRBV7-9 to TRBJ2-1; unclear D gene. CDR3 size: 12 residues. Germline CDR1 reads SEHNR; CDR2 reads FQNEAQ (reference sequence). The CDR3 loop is CTHDIDYNEQFF. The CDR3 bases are TGTACACACGACATAGACTACAATGAGCAGTTCTTC.

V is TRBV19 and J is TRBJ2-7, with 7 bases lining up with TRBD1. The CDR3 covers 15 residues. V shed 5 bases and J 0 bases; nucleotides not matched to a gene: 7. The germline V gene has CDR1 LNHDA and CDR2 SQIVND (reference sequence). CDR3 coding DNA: TGTGCCAGTAGTCACCACGGGGACAGCTCCTACGAGCAGTACTTC. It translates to CASSHHGDSSYEQYF.